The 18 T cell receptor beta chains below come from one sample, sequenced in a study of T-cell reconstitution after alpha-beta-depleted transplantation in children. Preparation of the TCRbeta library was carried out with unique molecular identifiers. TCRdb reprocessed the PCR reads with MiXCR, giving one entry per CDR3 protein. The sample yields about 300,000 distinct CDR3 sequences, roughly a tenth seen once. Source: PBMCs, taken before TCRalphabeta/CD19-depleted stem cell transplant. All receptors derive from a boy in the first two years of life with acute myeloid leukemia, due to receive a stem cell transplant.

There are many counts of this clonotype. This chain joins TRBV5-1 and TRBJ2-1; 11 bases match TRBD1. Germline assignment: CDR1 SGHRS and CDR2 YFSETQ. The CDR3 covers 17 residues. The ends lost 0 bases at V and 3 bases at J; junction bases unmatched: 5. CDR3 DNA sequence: TGCGCCAGCAGCTTGGCTCCCGGGACAGGGGGCTACAATGAGCAGTTCTTC. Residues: CASSLAPGTGGYNEQFF.

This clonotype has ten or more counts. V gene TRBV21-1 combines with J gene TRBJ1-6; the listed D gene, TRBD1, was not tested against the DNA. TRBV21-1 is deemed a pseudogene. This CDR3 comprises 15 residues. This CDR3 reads CASSKVGQGDSPLHF. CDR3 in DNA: TGTGCCAGCAGCAAAGTTGGCCAGGGAGATTCACCCCTCCACTTT.

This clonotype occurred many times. DNA for the CDR3: TGCGCCAGCAGCCAAGAAGACATTAGCGGTGCTAGCACAGATACGCAGTATTTT. This gives the protein CASSQEDISGASTDTQYF. The chain joins TRBV4-3 to TRBJ2-3, with a tentative D call TRBD2 (6 bases). Germline CDR1 and CDR2: LGHNA and YSLEER. Trimming removed 0 bases from V and 0 bases from J, with 16 bases in between. The CDR3 has 18 amino acids.

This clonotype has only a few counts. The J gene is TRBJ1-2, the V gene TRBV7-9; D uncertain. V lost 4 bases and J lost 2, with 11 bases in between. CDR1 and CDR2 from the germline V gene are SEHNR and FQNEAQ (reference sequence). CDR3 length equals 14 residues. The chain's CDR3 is CASSYQESNYGYTF. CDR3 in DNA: TGTGCCAGCAGCTATCAGGAGTCCAACTATGGCTACACCTTC.

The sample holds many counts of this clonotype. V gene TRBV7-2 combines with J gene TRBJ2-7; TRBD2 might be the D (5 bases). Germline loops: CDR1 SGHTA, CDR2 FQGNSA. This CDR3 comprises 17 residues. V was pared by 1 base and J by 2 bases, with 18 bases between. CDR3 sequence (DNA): TGTGCCAGCAGCTTAGTGAGGTCGAGGGTCGGGCCCTACGAGCAGTACTTC. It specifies CASSLVRSRVGPYEQYF.

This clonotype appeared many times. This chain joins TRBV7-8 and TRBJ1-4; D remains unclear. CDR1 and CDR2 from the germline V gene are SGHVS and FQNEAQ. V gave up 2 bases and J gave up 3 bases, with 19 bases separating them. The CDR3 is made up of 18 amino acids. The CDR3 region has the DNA TGTGCCAGCAGCTTACAATCGCCCTATTGGGTGGCTAATGAAAAACTGTTTTTT. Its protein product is CASSLQSPYWVANEKLFF.

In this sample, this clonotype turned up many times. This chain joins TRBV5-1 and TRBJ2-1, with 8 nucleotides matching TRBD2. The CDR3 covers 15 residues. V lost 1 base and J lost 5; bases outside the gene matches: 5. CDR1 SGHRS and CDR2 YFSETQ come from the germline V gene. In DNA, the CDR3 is TGCGCCAGCAGCTTGCGGGAGGGCGGAAACAATGAGCAGTTCTTC. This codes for CASSLREGGNNEQFF.

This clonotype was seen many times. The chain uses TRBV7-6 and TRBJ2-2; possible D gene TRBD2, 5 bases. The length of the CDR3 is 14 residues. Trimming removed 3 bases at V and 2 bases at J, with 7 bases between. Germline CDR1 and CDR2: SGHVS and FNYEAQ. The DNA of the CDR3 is TGTGCCAGCAGCTTCGGACTTAACACCGGGGAGCTGTTTTTT. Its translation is CASSFGLNTGELFF.

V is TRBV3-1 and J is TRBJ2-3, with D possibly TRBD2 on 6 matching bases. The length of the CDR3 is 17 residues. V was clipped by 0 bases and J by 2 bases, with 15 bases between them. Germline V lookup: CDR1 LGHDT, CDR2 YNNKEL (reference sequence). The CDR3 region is CASSQDFVAASTDTQYF. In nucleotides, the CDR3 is TGTGCCAGCAGCCAAGATTTTGTAGCGGCCTCCACAGATACGCAGTATTTT.

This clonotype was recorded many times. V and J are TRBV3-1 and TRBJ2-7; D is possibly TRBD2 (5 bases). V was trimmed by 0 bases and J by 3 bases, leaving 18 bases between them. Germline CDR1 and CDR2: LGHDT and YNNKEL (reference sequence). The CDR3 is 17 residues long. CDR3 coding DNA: TGTGCCAGCAGCCAAGAAGAAGAGGCCGGGGTTTTCTACGAGCAGTACTTC. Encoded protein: CASSQEEEAGVFYEQYF.

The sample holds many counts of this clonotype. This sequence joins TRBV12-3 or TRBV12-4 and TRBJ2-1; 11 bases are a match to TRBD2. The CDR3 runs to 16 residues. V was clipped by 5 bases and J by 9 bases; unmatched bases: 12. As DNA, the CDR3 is TGTGCCAGCAGTGAAACGGGACTAGCGGAGAGGGGTGAGCAGTTCTTC. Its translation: CASSETGLAERGEQFF.

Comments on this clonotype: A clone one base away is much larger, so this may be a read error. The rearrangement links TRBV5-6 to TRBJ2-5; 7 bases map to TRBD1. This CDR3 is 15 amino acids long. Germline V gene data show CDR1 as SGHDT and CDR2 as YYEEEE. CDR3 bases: TGTGCCAGCAGCCCCCCCAGGGACAGACAAGGGACCCAGTACTTC. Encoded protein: CASSPPRDRQGTQYF.

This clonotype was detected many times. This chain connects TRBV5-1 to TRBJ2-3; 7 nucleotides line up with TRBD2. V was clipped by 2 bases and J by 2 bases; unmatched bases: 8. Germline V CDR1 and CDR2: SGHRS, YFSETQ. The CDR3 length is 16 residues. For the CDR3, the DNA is TGCGCCAGCAGCTTAATTCTAGCGGAGATCACAGATACGCAGTATTTT. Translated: CASSLILAEITDTQYF. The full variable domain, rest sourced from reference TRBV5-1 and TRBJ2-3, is KAGVTQTPRYLIKTRGQQVTLSCSPISGHRSVSWYQQTPGQGLQFLFEYFSETQRNKGNFPGRFSGRQFSNSRSEMNVSTLELGDSALYLCASSLILAEITDTQYFGPGTRLTVL.

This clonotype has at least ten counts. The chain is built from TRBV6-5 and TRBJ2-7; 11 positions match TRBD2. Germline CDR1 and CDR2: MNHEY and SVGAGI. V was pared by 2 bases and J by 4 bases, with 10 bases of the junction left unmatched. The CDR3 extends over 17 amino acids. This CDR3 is CASSYRIGTSGIYEQYF. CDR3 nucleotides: TGTGCCAGCAGTTACCGAATCGGGACTAGCGGTATATACGAGCAGTACTTC.

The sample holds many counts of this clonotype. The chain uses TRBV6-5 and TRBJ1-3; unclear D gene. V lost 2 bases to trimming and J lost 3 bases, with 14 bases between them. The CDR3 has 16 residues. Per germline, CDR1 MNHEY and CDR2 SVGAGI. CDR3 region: CASSYPSDNIGNTIYF. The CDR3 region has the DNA TGTGCCAGCAGTTACCCGTCCGACAATATTGGAAACACCATATATTTT.

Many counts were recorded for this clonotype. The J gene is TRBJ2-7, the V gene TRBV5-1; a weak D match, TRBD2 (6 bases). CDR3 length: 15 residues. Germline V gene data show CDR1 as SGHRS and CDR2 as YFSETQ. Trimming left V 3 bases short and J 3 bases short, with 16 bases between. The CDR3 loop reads CASSSFGGGDYEQYF. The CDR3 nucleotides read TGCGCCAGCAGCTCCTTCGGGGGAGGAGACTACGAGCAGTACTTC.

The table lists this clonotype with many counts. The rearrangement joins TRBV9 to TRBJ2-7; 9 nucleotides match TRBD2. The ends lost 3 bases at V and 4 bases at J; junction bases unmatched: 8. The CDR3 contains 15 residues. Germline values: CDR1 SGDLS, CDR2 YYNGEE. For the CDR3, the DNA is TGTGCCAGCAGCGAGAGGGGGACTAGCTCTTACGAGCAGTACTTC. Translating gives CASSERGTSSYEQYF.

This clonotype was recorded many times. CDR3 nucleotides: TGCGCCAGCAGCTTGTATCAGGGGGCCGAAAACATTCAGTACTTC. Translating it yields CASSLYQGAENIQYF. V gene TRBV5-1 combines with J gene TRBJ2-4, with 8 bases aligning to TRBD1. V was clipped by 1 base and J by 5 bases; unmatched bases: 5. The CDR3 has 15 amino acids. Germline V lookup: CDR1 SGHRS, CDR2 YFSETQ.